These 23 T cell receptor beta chains were all obtained from the same sample, sequenced in a study of radiotherapy plus CTLA-4 blockade in lung cancer. Generated by immunoSEQ multiplex PCR, the TCRdb table keeps only in-frame clones and is missing some. The profile shows about 59,000 clones, less than 75% of them singletons. Sequencing was performed on peripheral blood, taken from a patient treated with radiotherapy plus ipilimumab. Every receptor here comes from a human donor with non-small cell lung cancer whose response to radiotherapy plus ipilimumab could not be evaluated.

The gene calls are TRBV11-2 and TRBJ2-5; the match to TRBD2 covers 7 bases. Germline V CDR1 and CDR2: SGHAT, FQNNGV. J was trimmed by 1 base and V by 5 bases; bases with no gene match: 1. This CDR3 has 13 residues. Here the CDR3 DNA reads TGTGCCAGCAGCCCGGGGGGCCAAGAGACCCAGTACTTC. It specifies CASSPGGQETQYF.

In its sample, this clone was seen a few times. This sequence joins TRBV6-1 and TRBJ1-2, with a possible D match to TRBD1 (5 bases). Germline lookup yields CDR1 MNHNS and CDR2 SASEGT. The CDR3 extends over 13 amino acids. Between the trimmed V and J ends, which lost 6 bases and 1 base, there was a span of 9 bases. This chain's CDR3 is CASRPGGNYGYTF. The CDR3 DNA is TGTGCCAGCAGGCCCGGGGGTAACTATGGCTACACCTTC.

In its sample, this clone was seen a few times. The V call is TRBV10-3, the J call TRBJ1-2; 8 bases line up with TRBD1. Trimming at V came to 6 bases and at J to 1 base, leaving 4 bases not matched to a gene. Germline assignment: CDR1 ENHRY and CDR2 SYGVKD. The CDR3 runs to 14 residues. CDR3 amino acids: CAISTGGSNYGYTF. CDR3 DNA: TGTGCCATCAGCACAGGGGGTAGTAACTATGGCTACACCTTC.

J is TRBJ2-7 and V is TRBV5-1, with TRBD1 matching 9 bases. The CDR3 consists of 15 residues. The trim removed 2 bases at V and 7 bases at J, leaving 10 bases unmatched. Germline V gene lookup returns CDR1 SGHRS and CDR2 YFSETQ. The CDR3 sequence is CASSFQSTGGDEQYF. The DNA of the CDR3 is TGCGCCAGCAGCTTCCAATCCACAGGGGGCGATGAGCAGTACTTC.

The chain joins TRBV28 to TRBJ1-1; weak D call: TRBD1 (5 bases). This CDR3 has 13 amino acids. CDR1 MDHEN and CDR2 SYDVKM come from the germline V gene. The V gene lost 3 bases and the J gene lost 5 bases, with 10 bases spanning the gap. CDR3: CASSFQGGTEAFF. CDR3 bases: TGTGCCAGCAGTTTTCAGGGAGGTACTGAAGCTTTCTTT.

V gene TRBV7-6 combines with J gene TRBJ2-2, with D possibly TRBD2 on 6 matching bases. This CDR3 spans 16 amino acids. V was trimmed by 1 base and J by 4 bases, leaving 13 bases between them. Germline CDR1 and CDR2: SGHVS and FNYEAQ. CDR3 coding DNA: TGTGCCAGCAGCTTAGTTCGGGCTAGCGCCACCGGGGAGCTGTTTTTT. Protein sequence: CASSLVRASATGELFF.

V is TRBV7-9 and J is TRBJ2-7; D remains unclear. Per germline, CDR1 SEHNR and CDR2 FQNEAQ (reference sequence). The CDR3 sequence is 12 residues long. Between the trimmed V and J ends, which lost 4 bases and 2 bases, there was a span of 6 bases. This CDR3 is CASSSQTYEQYF. For the CDR3, the DNA is TGTGCCAGCAGCTCCCAGACCTACGAGCAGTACTTC.

CDR3 sequence (DNA): TGTGCCAGCAGTGAACAGCCCTGGGCAGGGGATACGCAGTATTTT. Amino acids: CASSEQPWAGDTQYF. The chain uses TRBV6-1 and TRBJ2-3; D might be TRBD1 (5 bases). The ends were cut back, 2 bases at V and 6 bases at J, with 15 bases in the middle. CDR3 size: 15 residues. The V gene's germline CDR1 is MNHNS and CDR2 SASEGT.

The J gene is TRBJ2-7, the V gene TRBV19; 9 nucleotides match TRBD1. This CDR3 has 15 amino acids. The ends lost 7 bases at V and 4 bases at J; junction bases unmatched: 11. Per the germline V gene, CDR1 is LNHDA and CDR2 is SQIVND (reference sequence). The CDR3, as DNA: TGTGCCAGTATGAAGTCGGGGACAGGGTCGTACGAGCAGTACTTC. Protein: CASMKSGTGSYEQYF.

V usage is TRBV7-6 and J usage is TRBJ2-1; 9 bases are shared with TRBD2. Germline V CDR1 and CDR2: SGHVS, FNYEAQ. J was trimmed by 7 bases and V by 1 base; bases with no gene match: 5. The CDR3 contains 15 residues. The DNA of the CDR3 is TGTGCCAGCAGCTTAGTGGCGGGGGGGAGGAATGAGCAGTTCTTC. This codes for CASSLVAGGRNEQFF.

The chain recombines TRBV19 with TRBJ1-5, with 9 nucleotides matching TRBD1. The CDR3 is made up of 16 amino acids. Germline lookup yields CDR1 LNHDA and CDR2 SQIVND (reference sequence). Trimming at V came to 3 bases and at J to 5 bases, leaving 8 bases not matched to a gene. In nucleotides, the CDR3 is TGTGCCAGTAGTATCCTGGTGGGACAGGGTCATCAGCCCCAGCATTTT. Its protein product is CASSILVGQGHQPQHF.

Worth noting for this clone: Other DNA sequences in the same sample also yield this CDR3. The chain uses TRBV9 and TRBJ2-2; 10 nucleotides line up with TRBD2. Trimming took 2 bases from V and 1 from J; bases not matched to a gene: 5. Germline CDR1 SGDLS, CDR2 YYNGEE. The length of the CDR3 is 17 residues. The CDR3 loop reads CASSVPLAGGNTGELFF. CDR3 sequence (DNA): TGTGCCAGCAGCGTGCCCTTAGCGGGAGGGAACACCGGGGAGCTGTTTTTT. Full variable domain (rest looked up from reference TRBV9 and TRBJ2-2): DSGVTQTPKHLITATGQRVTLRCSPRSGDLSVYWYQQSLDQGLQFLIQYYNGEERAKGNILERFSAQQFPDLHSELNLSSLELGDSALYFCASSVPLAGGNTGELFFGEGSRLTVL.

The chain employs TRBV4-3 and TRBJ1-2; 9 nucleotides line up with TRBD1. V trimming: 0 bases; J trimming: 5 bases; junction bases outside the gene matches: 4. Germline loops: CDR1 LGHNA, CDR2 YSLEER. CDR3 length: 15 residues. The CDR3 sequence is CASSQEGGQGYGYTF. The CDR3 DNA is TGCGCCAGCAGCCAAGAGGGGGGACAGGGTTATGGCTACACCTTC.

The J gene is TRBJ1-3, the V gene TRBV18; no definite D call. The CDR3 runs to 16 residues. V dropped 6 bases and J dropped 3 bases, with 18 bases sitting between them. Germline CDR1 and CDR2: KGHSH and LQKENI. CDR3 sequence (DNA): TGTGCCAGCTCCATGAACTTACGGGGTGTTGGAAACACCATATATTTT. It is translated as CASSMNLRGVGNTIYF.

The chain combines TRBV6-5 with TRBJ2-7; maybe TRBD1 (6 bases). V was cut by 5 bases and J by 2 bases, with 16 bases left in between. Per the germline V gene, CDR1 is MNHEY and CDR2 is SVGAGI. There are 15 residues in the CDR3. CDR3 sequence reads: CASSVNRDIAYEQYF. For the CDR3, the DNA is TGTGCCAGCAGTGTCAACCGGGACATAGCCTACGAGCAGTACTTC.

J is TRBJ2-3 and V is TRBV19; TRBD1 agrees at 7 bases. This CDR3 has 16 residues. Germline CDR1 reads LNHDA; CDR2 reads SQIVND (reference sequence). After removal of 3 bases from V and 4 bases from J, the junction contained 10 bases not matched to a gene. CDR3 amino acids: CASSITGTADPDTQYF. Written as DNA, the CDR3 is TGTGCCAGTAGTATCACCGGGACAGCCGATCCAGATACGCAGTATTTT.

This sequence joins TRBV5-1 and TRBJ2-3; 12 bases align to TRBD2. V lost 9 bases to trimming and J lost 3 bases; unmatched junction nucleotides: 8. The CDR3 has 15 amino acids. CDR1 is SGHRS and CDR2 is YFSETQ in the germline V gene. This CDR3 is CATKALAGGTDTQYF. The CDR3 bases are TGCGCCACCAAGGCCCTAGCGGGAGGGACAGATACGCAGTATTTT.

The chain has TRBV9 and TRBJ2-1; no definite D call. V dropped 3 bases and J dropped 0 bases, with 13 bases sitting between them. Germline V gives CDR1 SGDLS, CDR2 YYNGEE. This CDR3 region has 16 residues. The CDR3 loop is CASSDRGSLSYNEQFF. The DNA of the CDR3 is TGTGCCAGCAGCGATAGAGGATCTCTCTCCTACAATGAGCAGTTCTTC.

The chain joins TRBV19 to TRBJ1-3; D possibly corresponds to TRBD1 (5 bases). Deletions cut 3 bases from V and 3 bases from J, with 15 bases between. Germline V lookup: CDR1 LNHDA, CDR2 SQIVND (reference sequence). The CDR3 loop spans 16 amino acids. CDR3 sequence reads: CASSIGGAALGNTIYF. DNA of the CDR3: TGTGCCAGTAGTATTGGAGGGGCAGCTCTTGGAAACACCATATATTTT.

V is TRBV7-2 and J is TRBJ1-6, with 8 bases lining up with TRBD1. This CDR3 comprises 14 residues. Germline V gives CDR1 SGHTA, CDR2 FQGNSA. V gave up 2 bases and J gave up 10 bases; unmatched junction bases: 4. The CDR3 is CASSLPRGRSPLHF. CDR3 DNA: TGTGCCAGCAGCTTACCCAGGGGGCGATCACCCCTCCACTTT.

In this sample, this clone turned up a few times. This chain links TRBV5-5 with TRBJ1-1; D is perhaps TRBD1 (6 bases). Trimming cost V 1 base and J 5 bases, with 9 bases left between them. The CDR3 covers 13 residues. Germline CDR1 is SGHKS and CDR2 is YYEKEE (reference sequence). The CDR3 sequence is CASSLYRETEAFF. The CDR3 DNA sequence: TGTGCCAGCAGCTTGTACAGGGAGACTGAAGCTTTCTTT.

The chain uses TRBV5-4 and TRBJ1-1; 7 bases fit TRBD1. This CDR3 has 14 amino acids. J gave up 1 base and V 0 bases, and 0 bases lay outside the gene matches. CDR1 SGHNT and CDR2 YYREEE come from the germline V gene (reference sequence). CDR3 coding DNA: TGTGCCAGCAGCTTGGGGACAGGGAACACTGAAGCTTTCTTT. This translates into CASSLGTGNTEAFF.

This chain connects TRBV19 to TRBJ2-2, with D hard to call. Trimming left V 7 bases short and J 6 bases short, with 15 bases between. The CDR3 has 14 amino acids. Per the germline V gene, CDR1 is LNHDA and CDR2 is SQIVND (reference sequence). This chain's CDR3 is CASNLRQRSGELFF. The CDR3, as DNA: TGTGCCAGTAATCTTCGGCAGCGATCCGGGGAGCTGTTTTTT.